The rows below give T cell receptor beta chains drawn from one sample of a study of CD8 T cells in ankylosing spondylitis. TCRdb re-called the 5' RACE reads through MiXCR, storing one row per CDR3 protein. The sample lists some 450,000 distinct CDR3 sequences; under 20% were seen once. Sequenced sample: blood, either unsorted or a sorted T cell fraction (not recorded which). The source is a male donor with ankylosing spondylitis. The CDR3 runs from the conserved cysteine through the conserved F or W. D genes are given only for firm matches. Expanded clones are given a class, and other clones once, few, many or no size at all.

V	size	D	J	length	CDR3	DNA
TRBV29-1	few	-	TRBJ1-1	12	CSVRTVNTEAFF	TGCAGCGTAAGGACGGTGAACACTGAAGCTTTCTTT
TRBV2	few	-	TRBJ2-3	15	CASSRQAGSADTQYF	TGTGCCAGCAGCCGGCAGGCGGGTAGTGCGGATACGCAGTATTTT
TRBV6-1	few	-	TRBJ1-4	16	CASSEAGAVSREKLFF	TGTGCCAGCAGTGAAGCCGGGGCCGTCAGTCGGGAAAAACTGTTTTTT
TRBV20-1	few	TRBD2	TRBJ2-1	13	CSASGLTSGKWFF	TGCAGTGCTAGTGGACTTACTAGCGGAAAGTGGTTCTTC
TRBV11-2	once	-	TRBJ2-3	16	CASSSGGSYSTDTQYF	TGTGCCAGCAGCTCAGGTGGGAGTTACTCAACAGATACGCAGTATTTT
TRBV12-3/TRBV12-4	few	-	TRBJ2-4	14	CASSRPDGKNIQYF	TGTGCCAGCAGCAGACCGGATGGCAAAAACATTCAGTACTTC
TRBV4-1	-	TRBD1	TRBJ1-5	19	CASSPFVLHRGRINQPQHF	TGCGCCAGCAGCCCTTTCGTCCTCCACAGGGGGCGGATCAATCAGCCCCAGCATTTT
TRBV15	once	-	TRBJ2-7	15	CATSRDPRTDYEQYF	TGTGCCACCAGCAGAGATCCCAGGACTGACTACGAGCAGTACTTC
TRBV15	few	-	TRBJ2-3	14	CATSRRRDTDTQYF	TGTGCCACCAGCAGGAGGAGAGACACAGATACGCAGTATTTT
TRBV6-1	-	-	TRBJ1-2	13	CASCGGARHGYTF	TGTGCCAGCTGTGGGGGCGCACGCCATGGCTACACCTTC
TRBV5-1	many	-	TRBJ1-1	14	CASSLAVTNTEAFF	TGCGCCAGCAGCTTGGCGGTGACCAACACTGAAGCTTTCTTT
TRBV12-3/TRBV12-4	few	-	TRBJ2-1	14	CASSPTGLRSEQFF	TGTGCCAGCAGCCCCACTGGGCTTAGGAGTGAGCAGTTCTTC
TRBV18	-	TRBD1	TRBJ2-7	15	CASSPRAGGSHEQYF	TGTGCCAGCTCACCTCGGGCAGGGGGTTCCCACGAGCAGTACTTC
TRBV3-1	-	-	TRBJ1-6	14	CASSPRRGNSPLHF	TGTGCCAGCAGCCCGCGCCGGGGGAATTCACCCCTCCACTTT
TRBV7-2	few	TRBD2	TRBJ2-1	17	CASSPIGTSGSYNEQFF	TGTGCCAGCAGCCCTATCGGGACTAGCGGCTCCTACAATGAGCAGTTCTTC
TRBV25-1	-	-	TRBJ2-1	11	CASSGDGTYRF	TGTGCCAGCAGTGGGGACGGTACCTACCGCTTC
TRBV20-1	-	-	TRBJ1-6	15	CSALNTETYNSPLHF	TGCAGTGCTCTCAATACAGAGACCTATAATTCACCCCTCCACTTT
TRBV7-2	many	TRBD2	TRBJ2-3	15	CASSGGSIDADTQYF	TGTGCCAGTTCGGGCGGGAGTATCGACGCAGATACGCAGTATTTT
TRBV5-4	-	-	TRBJ1-2	15	CASSPDGSGVYGYTF	TGTGCCAGCAGCCCGGACGGGTCGGGGGTTTATGGCTACACCTTC
TRBV12-5	many	-	TRBJ2-6	14	CASAPTGGENVLTF	TGTGCTAGTGCCCCGACTGGCGGGGAAAACGTCCTGACTTTC
TRBV7-8	few	-	TRBJ2-5	10	CATGGETQYF	TGTGCCACCGGCGGGGAGACCCAGTACTTC
TRBV18	-	-	TRBJ2-1	18	CASSPPGRPASSSNEQFF	TGTGCCAGCTCACCACCTGGGAGGCCGGCCAGTTCTTCCAATGAGCAGTTCTTC
TRBV9	few	TRBD1	TRBJ1-5	16	CASSAGPGQLNQPQHF	TGTGCCAGCAGCGCGGGACCGGGACAGCTCAATCAGCCCCAGCATTTT
TRBV12-3/TRBV12-4	many	-	TRBJ2-3	14	CASKMAAGADTQYF	TGTGCCAGCAAAATGGCCGCGGGGGCGGATACGCAGTATTTT
TRBV18	few	-	TRBJ2-5	12	CASSVDGPTQYF	TGTGCCAGCTCGGTGGACGGACCGACCCAGTACTTC
TRBV29-1	few	-	TRBJ1-1	15	CSVAPWVGAITEAFF	TGCAGCGTTGCACCCTGGGTAGGGGCGATCACTGAAGCTTTCTTT
TRBV12-3/TRBV12-4	many	-	TRBJ2-2	17	CASSPDIRTANTGELFF	TGTGCCAGCAGTCCTGATATAAGGACAGCAAACACCGGGGAGCTGTTTTTT
TRBV5-1	-	-	TRBJ2-3	14	CASSYRQSTDTQYF	TGCGCCAGCAGCTATCGACAGAGCACAGATACGCAGTATTTT
TRBV5-1	few	TRBD2	TRBJ2-7	15	CASSSGTSGMYEQYF	TGCGCCAGCAGCTCCGGGACTAGCGGGATGTACGAGCAGTACTTC
TRBV29-1	many	-	TRBJ1-2	13	CSGGGGPNYGYTF	TGCAGCGGAGGAGGGGGACCTAACTATGGCTACACCTTC
TRBV20-1	few	-	TRBJ2-3	13	CSARVSPSDTQYF	TGCAGTGCTAGAGTTTCCCCCTCCGATACGCAGTATTTT
TRBV19	once	TRBD1	TRBJ2-1	15	CASSMAGTAYNEQFF	TGTGCCAGTAGTATGGCCGGGACAGCCTACAATGAGCAGTTCTTC
TRBV7-2	-	TRBD2	TRBJ2-3	15	CASSRLAGVLNTQYF	TGTGCCAGCAGCCGACTAGCGGGAGTCCTGAATACGCAGTATTTT
TRBV12-5	-	TRBD1	TRBJ2-1	16	CASGLVRDRGRVEQFF	TGTGCTAGTGGTTTGGTACGGGACAGGGGGCGGGTTGAGCAGTTCTTC
TRBV7-2	few	TRBD2	TRBJ2-7	17	CASSLVGTSGSSYEQYF	TGTGCCAGCAGCTTAGTAGGGACTAGCGGATCCTCCTACGAGCAGTACTTC
TRBV5-1	few	TRBD2	TRBJ2-7	15	CASSPRGGVSYEQYF	TGCGCCAGCAGCCCCCGTGGGGGGGTGTCGTACGAGCAGTACTTC
TRBV6-2/TRBV6-3	-	-	TRBJ1-5	13	CASAGVSNQPQHF	TGTGCCAGCGCAGGGGTAAGCAATCAGCCCCAGCATTTT
TRBV5-1	many	-	TRBJ2-1	15	CASSLGQASYNEQFF	TGCGCCAGCAGCTTGGGCCAGGCCTCCTACAATGAGCAGTTCTTC
TRBV7-9	few	TRBD1	TRBJ1-1	14	CASSHRDRATEAFF	TGTGCCAGCAGCCACCGGGACAGGGCCACTGAAGCTTTCTTT
TRBV7-9	few	-	TRBJ1-4	15	CASSSPGAGDEKLFF	TGTGCCAGCAGCTCCCCCGGGGCAGGGGATGAAAAACTGTTTTTT
TRBV3-1	few	TRBD2	TRBJ2-5	17	CASSRISGGLKGETQYF	TGTGCCAGCAGCCGGATTAGCGGGGGGTTAAAGGGAGAGACCCAGTACTTC
TRBV5-1	few	-	TRBJ2-3	12	CASRPATDTQYF	TGCGCCAGCAGGCCAGCTACAGATACGCAGTATTTT
TRBV3-1	-	-	TRBJ1-4	13	CASSPFSGEKLFF	TGTGCCAGCAGCCCTTTTTCCGGGGAAAAACTGTTTTTT
TRBV29-1	many	-	TRBJ2-4	13	CSVEKGAKNIQYF	TGCAGCGTTGAAAAGGGGGCCAAAAACATTCAGTACTTC
TRBV6-1	few	-	TRBJ1-1	15	CASSRSLRRDTEAFF	TGTGCCAGCAGTCGCTCCCTCCGCCGGGACACTGAAGCTTTCTTT
TRBV20-1	-	TRBD1	TRBJ2-5	13	CSARGQGQETQYF	TGCAGTGCGAGGGGGCAGGGGCAAGAGACCCAGTACTTC
TRBV2	once	-	TRBJ2-7	13	CASRDGSEWEQYF	TGTGCCAGCCGGGATGGGAGCGAGTGGGAGCAGTACTTC
TRBV7-9	many	-	TRBJ1-6	13	CASSLTPNSPLHF	TGTGCCAGCAGCTTGACACCCAATTCACCCCTCCACTTT
TRBV29-1	few	-	TRBJ2-2	13	CSARILVTGELFF	TGCAGCGCCCGGATTCTAGTCACCGGGGAGCTGTTTTTT
TRBV20-1	-	-	TRBJ2-3	14	CSAGASDLADTQYF	TGCAGTGCTGGGGCTTCAGATCTGGCAGATACGCAGTATTTT
TRBV29-1	many	-	TRBJ1-2	15	CSVGGQGTSNYGYTF	TGCAGCGTTGGGGGGCAGGGGACATCAAACTATGGCTACACCTTC
TRBV19	-	TRBD2	TRBJ2-1	16	CASTKGLAGDWNEQFF	TGTGCCAGTACGAAGGGACTAGCGGGAGATTGGAATGAGCAGTTCTTC